Listed here are 21 T cell receptor beta chains from one sample, sequenced in a study of blood T cell repertoires in COVID-19. TCRdb keeps only in-frame clones here, not all; method: immunoSEQ multiplex PCR. In the table there are approximately 280,000 clones, about nine tenths of which are singletons. Sequenced: peripheral blood. The receptors originated from a middle-aged man with acute or convalescent COVID-19.

The rearrangement links TRBV7-3 to TRBJ2-7; TRBD1 matches at 7 bases. The V and J ends lost 5 bases and 5 bases, in that order; junction bases with no gene match: 3. The CDR3 has 12 residues. The germline V gene has CDR1 SGHTA and CDR2 FQGTGA. The CDR3 sequence: CASSPTGDEQYF. The DNA for the CDR3 is TGTGCCAGCAGCCCTACAGGGGACGAGCAGTACTTC.

This clone was picked up one time. V gene TRBV9 combines with J gene TRBJ1-5; no firm D call. Germline V CDR1 and CDR2: SGDLS, YYNGEE. This CDR3 is built from 14 residues. Trimming took off 0 bases at V and 2 bases at J, with 6 bases between the two ends. The CDR3 sequence: CASSVAVGNQPQHF. CDR3 sequence (DNA): TGTGCCAGCAGCGTAGCCGTTGGCAATCAGCCCCAGCATTTT.

Comments on this clone: Additional DNA sequences in this sample encode the identical CDR3. The V call is TRBV4-1, the J call TRBJ1-1, with a possible D match to TRBD1 (5 bases). The CDR3 sequence is 14 residues long. The V end lost 2 bases, the J end lost 3 bases, and 10 bases lay between the germline ends. Germline CDR1 and CDR2: MGHRA and YSYEKL. The CDR3 loop reads CASSQTRGYTEAFF. CDR3 bases: TGCGCCAGCAGCCAAACCCGGGGGTACACTGAAGCTTTCTTT.

The V call is TRBV9, the J call TRBJ1-5; 7 positions agree with TRBD1. The trim removed 4 bases at V and 7 bases at J, leaving 8 bases unmatched. The CDR3 is 14 residues long. Germline V gene sequence: CDR1 SGDLS, CDR2 YYNGEE. The CDR3 reads CASSPRTGGQPQHF. In DNA, the CDR3 is TGTGCCAGCAGCCCTCGGACAGGTGGCCAGCCCCAGCATTTT.

The chain links TRBV10-1 to TRBJ2-3, with TRBD1 matching 10 bases. From germline, CDR1 is WNHNN and CDR2 SYGVQD (reference sequence). This CDR3 contains 14 residues. V lost 4 bases, J lost 5 bases, and 3 bases stayed unmatched. The CDR3 reads CASSGTGGGDTQYF. CDR3 bases: TGCGCCAGCAGTGGGACAGGGGGTGGAGATACGCAGTATTTT.

The chain links TRBV27 to TRBJ2-7, with 7 bases fitting TRBD1. Per germline, CDR1 MNHEY and CDR2 SMNVEV (reference sequence). CDR3 size: 18 residues. V lost 7 bases to trimming and J lost 1 base; unmatched junction nucleotides: 19. CDR3 sequence reads: CASTPGWGRQGRSYEQYF. The CDR3 nucleotides are TGTGCCAGCACCCCGGGGTGGGGGCGACAGGGTCGGTCCTACGAGCAGTACTTC.

This chain connects TRBV29-1 to TRBJ2-3, with a possible D match to TRBD2 (5 bases). Germline V gives CDR1 SQVTM, CDR2 ANQGSEA. This CDR3 has 13 amino acids. The CDR3 nucleotides read TGCAGTCTTGTCGGACTGTTCACAGATACGCAGTATTTT. It codes for CSLVGLFTDTQYF.

V gene TRBV10-3 combines with J gene TRBJ1-5; TRBD1 is a possible D gene (6 bases). CDR1 and CDR2 from the germline V gene are ENHRY and SYGVKD. Deletions cut 3 bases from V and 0 bases from J, with 15 bases between. The CDR3 contains 17 residues. The chain's CDR3 is CAISDHYRGASNQPQHF. The CDR3 DNA reads as TGTGCCATCAGTGACCATTATCGGGGGGCTAGCAATCAGCCCCAGCATTTT.

The CDR3 DNA reads as TGCAGTGCTACTGAGCGGGGTCTTTCCTACGAGCAGTACTTC. This sequence encodes CSATERGLSYEQYF. V gene TRBV20-1 combines with J gene TRBJ2-7; 7 nucleotides line up with TRBD2. Germline lookup yields CDR1 DFQATT and CDR2 SNEGSKA (reference sequence). The CDR3 is made up of 14 amino acids. The ends lost 4 bases at V and 1 base at J; junction bases unmatched: 7.

The V and J genes are TRBV20-1 and TRBJ1-1, with D unclear. Germline lookup yields CDR1 DFQATT and CDR2 SNEGSKA (reference sequence). This CDR3 is built from 11 residues. Trimming left V 5 bases short and J 5 bases short, with 9 bases between. CDR3 in DNA: TGCAGTGCTCCACGGGAGACTGAAGCTTTCTTT. Translated, it gives CSAPRETEAFF.

The chain joins TRBV10-3 to TRBJ1-4, with 8 nucleotides matching TRBD1. V lost 6 bases, J lost 3 bases, and 0 bases stayed unmatched. Looked up from germline, CDR1 is ENHRY and CDR2 is SYGVKD. This CDR3 contains 13 residues. The CDR3 region is CAIRTGANEKLFF. CDR3 coding DNA: TGTGCCATCAGGACAGGGGCTAATGAAAAACTGTTTTTT.

The chain recombines TRBV11-2 with TRBJ1-4, with D perhaps TRBD1 (5 bases). Germline V lookup: CDR1 SGHAT, CDR2 FQNNGV. This CDR3 region has 14 residues. The V and J ends lost 4 bases and 8 bases respectively, with 14 bases between them. The CDR3 region has the DNA TGTGCCAGCAGCTCCAGACAGCTCGGGGAAAAACTGTTTTTT. Protein sequence: CASSSRQLGEKLFF.

This clone was detected a few times. The chain is built from TRBV20-1 and TRBJ2-1; D unclear. The CDR3 length is 16 residues. Trimming removed 3 bases from V and 6 bases from J, with 21 bases in between. Germline-derived CDR1 and CDR2 are DFQATT and SNEGSKA (reference sequence). For the CDR3, the DNA is TGCAGTGCTAGTAACCCCTCCTGGCTAGTCGGCAATGAGCAGTTCTTC. Residues: CSASNPSWLVGNEQFF.

CDR3 sequence reads: CASSLPGVETQYF. The CDR3 nucleotides are TGTGCCAGCAGCTTGCCAGGGGTGGAGACCCAGTACTTC. V and J are TRBV5-8 and TRBJ2-5; weak D call: TRBD1 (6 bases). Germline loops: CDR1 SGHTS, CDR2 YDEGEE. CDR3 length equals 13 residues. V lost 1 base and J 5 bases, leaving 9 bases between the germline ends.

The chain couples TRBV7-9 to TRBJ1-6, with a tentative D call TRBD1 (5 bases). The CDR3 is 15 amino acids. Trimming removed 7 bases from V and 9 bases from J, with 19 bases in between. Germline CDR1 is SEHNR and CDR2 is FQNEAQ (reference sequence). The CDR3 protein is CASTVLEIQGSPLHF. CDR3 in DNA: TGTGCCAGCACCGTTTTGGAAATTCAGGGTTCACCCCTCCACTTT.

This clone was found a few times. The rearrangement joins TRBV19 to TRBJ1-6; 10 bases are shared with TRBD1. Germline V gene lookup returns CDR1 LNHDA and CDR2 SQIVND (reference sequence). The CDR3 spans 12 residues. V was clipped by 10 bases and J by 9 bases; unmatched bases: 3. CDR3 sequence (DNA): TGTGCCACAAGACAGGGGGCTTCACCCCTCCACTTT. Translation gives CATRQGASPLHF.

V is TRBV7-3 and J is TRBJ2-3; D remains unclear. The CDR3 sequence is 12 residues long. Germline CDR1 reads SGHTA; CDR2 reads FQGTGA. V was shortened by 6 bases and J by 8 bases, with 12 bases between the two germline ends. CDR3 amino acids: CASRSAAVTQYF. The CDR3 nucleotides read TGTGCCAGCAGGTCCGCCGCGGTTACGCAGTATTTT.

The chain combines TRBV5-1 with TRBJ1-6; 7 nucleotides align to TRBD1. Germline trimming cut 7 bases from V and 8 bases from J; bases unmatched to any gene: 9. This CDR3 is built from 14 residues. Germline assignment: CDR1 SGHRS and CDR2 YFSETQ. The CDR3 DNA reads as TGCGCCAGCGCAGGGGGTTCTTGGGATTCACCCCTCCACTTT. Protein: CASAGGSWDSPLHF.

The rearrangement links TRBV6-5 to TRBJ2-3; no clear D gene. Germline V CDR1 and CDR2: MNHEY, SVGAGI. V lost 6 bases, J lost 2 bases, and 15 bases lay in between. This CDR3 spans 15 amino acids. In DNA, the CDR3 is TGTGCCAGCAGATCGACCGAAGCGTACACAGATACGCAGTATTTT. It specifies CASRSTEAYTDTQYF.

The chain couples TRBV2 to TRBJ1-5; D possibly corresponds to TRBD1 (5 bases). Germline CDR1 reads SNHLY; CDR2 reads FYNNEI. The CDR3 runs 17 residues. Between the trimmed V and J ends, which lost 6 bases and 5 bases, there was a span of 23 bases. CDR3 sequence reads: CASRAQGGAAGDQPQHF. CDR3 nucleotides: TGTGCCAGCAGGGCCCAGGGAGGGGCAGCTGGGGATCAGCCCCAGCATTTT.

V and J are TRBV7-3 and TRBJ2-1, with D possibly matching TRBD2 (5 bases). V gave up 0 bases and J gave up 10 bases, with 10 bases separating them. Germline V CDR1 and CDR2: SGHTA, FQGTGA. This CDR3 has 13 amino acids. The CDR3, as DNA: TGTGCCAGCAGCTTAACGGGAGCTAACGAGCAGTTCTTC. Protein: CASSLTGANEQFF.